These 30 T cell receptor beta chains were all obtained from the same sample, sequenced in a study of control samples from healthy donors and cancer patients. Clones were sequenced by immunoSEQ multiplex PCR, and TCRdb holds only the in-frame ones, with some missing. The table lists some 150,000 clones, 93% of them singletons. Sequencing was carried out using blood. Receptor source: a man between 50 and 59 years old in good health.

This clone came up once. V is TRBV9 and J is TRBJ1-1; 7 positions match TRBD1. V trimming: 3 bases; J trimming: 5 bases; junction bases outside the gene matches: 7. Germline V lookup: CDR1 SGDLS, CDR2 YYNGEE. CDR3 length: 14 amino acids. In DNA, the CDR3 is TGTGCCAGCAGCGCAGGCAGGGGGAGTACTGAAGCTTTCTTT. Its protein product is CASSAGRGSTEAFF.

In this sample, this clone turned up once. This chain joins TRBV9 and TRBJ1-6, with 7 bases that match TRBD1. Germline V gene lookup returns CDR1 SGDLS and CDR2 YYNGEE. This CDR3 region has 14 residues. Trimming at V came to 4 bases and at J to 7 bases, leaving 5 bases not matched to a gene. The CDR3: CASSPGTENSPLHF. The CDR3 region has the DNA TGTGCCAGCAGCCCTGGGACAGAGAATTCACCCCTCCACTTT.

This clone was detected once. DNA of the CDR3: TGCGCCAGCAGCCAGACCGGGACTGCCTCCTACGAGCAGTACTTC. The encoded protein is CASSQTGTASYEQYF. The chain is built from TRBV4-1 and TRBJ2-7, with D possibly being TRBD2 (6 bases). Germline values: CDR1 MGHRA, CDR2 YSYEKL. V shed 3 bases and J shed 0 bases, with 12 bases lying between them. This CDR3 has 15 residues.

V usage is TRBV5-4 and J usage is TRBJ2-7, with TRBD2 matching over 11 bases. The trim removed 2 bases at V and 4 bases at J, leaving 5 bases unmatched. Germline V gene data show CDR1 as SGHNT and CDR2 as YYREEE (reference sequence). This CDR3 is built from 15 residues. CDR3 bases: TGTGCCAGCAGCTTCCAGACTAGCGGGATTTACGAGCAGTACTTC. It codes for CASSFQTSGIYEQYF.

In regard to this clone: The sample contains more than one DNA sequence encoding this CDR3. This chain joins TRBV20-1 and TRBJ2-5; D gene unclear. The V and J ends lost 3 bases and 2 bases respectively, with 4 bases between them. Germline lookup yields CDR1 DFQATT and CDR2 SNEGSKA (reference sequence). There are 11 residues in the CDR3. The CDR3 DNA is TGCAGTGCTAGTAGACAAGAGACCCAGTACTTC. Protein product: CSASRQETQYF.

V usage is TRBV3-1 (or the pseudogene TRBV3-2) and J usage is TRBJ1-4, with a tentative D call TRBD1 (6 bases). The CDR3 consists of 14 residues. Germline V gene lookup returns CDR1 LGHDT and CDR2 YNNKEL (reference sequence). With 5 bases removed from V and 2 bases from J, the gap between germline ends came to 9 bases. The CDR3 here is CASSIRGTNEKLFF. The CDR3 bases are TGTGCCAGCAGCATAAGGGGGACTAATGAAAAACTGTTTTTT.

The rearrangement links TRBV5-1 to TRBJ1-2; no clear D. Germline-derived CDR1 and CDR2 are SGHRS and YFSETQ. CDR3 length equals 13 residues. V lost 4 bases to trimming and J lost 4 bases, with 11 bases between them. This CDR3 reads CASSSGPLYGYTF. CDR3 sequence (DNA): TGCGCCAGCAGCAGCGGACCGCTCTATGGCTACACCTTC.

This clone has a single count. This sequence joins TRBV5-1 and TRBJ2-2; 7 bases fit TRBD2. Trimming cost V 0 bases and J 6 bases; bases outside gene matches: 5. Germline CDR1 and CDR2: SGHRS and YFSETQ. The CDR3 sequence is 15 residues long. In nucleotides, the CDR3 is TGCGCCAGCAGCTTGGTGGCGGGAGCTCCCGGGGAGCTGTTTTTT. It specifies CASSLVAGAPGELFF.

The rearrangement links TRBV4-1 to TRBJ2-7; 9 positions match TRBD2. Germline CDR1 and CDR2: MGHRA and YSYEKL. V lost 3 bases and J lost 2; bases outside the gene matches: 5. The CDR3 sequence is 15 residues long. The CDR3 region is CASSHGLARAYEQYF. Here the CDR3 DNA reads TGCGCCAGCAGCCACGGACTAGCGAGGGCCTACGAGCAGTACTTC.

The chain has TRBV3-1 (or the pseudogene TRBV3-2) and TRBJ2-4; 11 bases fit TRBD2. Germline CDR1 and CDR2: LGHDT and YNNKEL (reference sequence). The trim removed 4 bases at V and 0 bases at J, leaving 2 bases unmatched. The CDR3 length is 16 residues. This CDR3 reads CASSLGTSGAKNIQYF. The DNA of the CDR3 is TGTGCCAGCAGCCTAGGGACTAGCGGAGCCAAAAACATTCAGTACTTC.

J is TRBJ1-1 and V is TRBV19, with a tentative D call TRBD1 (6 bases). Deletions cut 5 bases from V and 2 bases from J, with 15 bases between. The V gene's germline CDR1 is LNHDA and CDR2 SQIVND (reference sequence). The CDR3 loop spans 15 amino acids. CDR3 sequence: CASSSRGGLNTEAFF. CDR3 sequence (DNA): TGTGCCAGTAGTTCGAGGGGGGGGCTTAACACTGAAGCTTTCTTT.

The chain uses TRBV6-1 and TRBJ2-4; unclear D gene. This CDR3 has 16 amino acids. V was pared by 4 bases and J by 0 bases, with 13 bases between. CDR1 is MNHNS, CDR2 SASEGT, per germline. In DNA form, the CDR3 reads TGTGCCAGCAGTGCCAGGACGAATCTAGCCAAAAACATTCAGTACTTC. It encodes CASSARTNLAKNIQYF.

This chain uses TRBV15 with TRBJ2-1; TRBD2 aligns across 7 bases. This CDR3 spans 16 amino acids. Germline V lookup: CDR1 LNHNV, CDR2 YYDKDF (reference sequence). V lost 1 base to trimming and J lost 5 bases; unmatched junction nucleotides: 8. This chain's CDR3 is CATSRGPPSGNNEQFF. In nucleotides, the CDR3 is TGTGCCACCAGCAGAGGTCCCCCTAGCGGAAACAATGAGCAGTTCTTC.

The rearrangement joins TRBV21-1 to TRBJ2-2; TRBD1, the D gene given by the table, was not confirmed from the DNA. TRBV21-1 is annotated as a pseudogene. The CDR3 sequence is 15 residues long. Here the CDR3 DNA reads TGTGCCAGCAGCAAAGCCGCCAGGGCAACCGGGGAGCTGTTTTTT. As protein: CASSKAARATGELFF.

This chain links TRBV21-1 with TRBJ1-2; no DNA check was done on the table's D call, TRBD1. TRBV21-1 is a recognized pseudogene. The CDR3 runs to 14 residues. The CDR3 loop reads CASHRQGFYYGYTF. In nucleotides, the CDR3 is TGTGCCAGCCATCGACAGGGATTTTACTATGGCTACACCTTC.

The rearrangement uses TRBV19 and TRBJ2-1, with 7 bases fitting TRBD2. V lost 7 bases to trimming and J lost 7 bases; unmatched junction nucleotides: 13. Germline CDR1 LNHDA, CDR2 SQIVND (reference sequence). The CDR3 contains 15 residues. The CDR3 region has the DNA TGTGCCAGTACCCCACCCGGGGGACTATCGAATGAGCAGTTCTTC. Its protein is CASTPPGGLSNEQFF.

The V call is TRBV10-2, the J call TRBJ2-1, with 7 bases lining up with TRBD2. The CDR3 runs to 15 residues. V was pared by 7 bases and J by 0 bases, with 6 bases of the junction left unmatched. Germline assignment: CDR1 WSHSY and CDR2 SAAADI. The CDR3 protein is CASISAGISYNEQFF. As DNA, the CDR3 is TGCGCCAGCATTTCAGCGGGAATCTCCTACAATGAGCAGTTCTTC.

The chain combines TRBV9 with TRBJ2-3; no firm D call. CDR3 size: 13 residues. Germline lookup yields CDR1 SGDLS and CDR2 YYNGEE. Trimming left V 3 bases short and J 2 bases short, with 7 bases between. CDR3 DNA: TGTGCCAGCAGCGCGAGACCCACAGATACGCAGTATTTT. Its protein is CASSARPTDTQYF.

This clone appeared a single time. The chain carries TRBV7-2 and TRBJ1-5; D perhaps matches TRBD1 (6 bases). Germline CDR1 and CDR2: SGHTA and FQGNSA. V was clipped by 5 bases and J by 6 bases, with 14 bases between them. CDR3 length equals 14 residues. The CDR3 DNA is TGTGCCAGCAGCCAAGGGGGGAGAAGTCAGCCCCAGCATTTT. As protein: CASSQGGRSQPQHF.

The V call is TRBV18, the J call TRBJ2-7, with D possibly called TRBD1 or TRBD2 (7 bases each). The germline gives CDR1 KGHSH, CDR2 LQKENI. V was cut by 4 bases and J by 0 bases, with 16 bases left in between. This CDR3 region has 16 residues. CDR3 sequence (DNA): TGTGCCAGCTCACAGGGGGGGCCAGGGGGCTCCTACGAGCAGTACTTC. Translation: CASSQGGPGGSYEQYF.

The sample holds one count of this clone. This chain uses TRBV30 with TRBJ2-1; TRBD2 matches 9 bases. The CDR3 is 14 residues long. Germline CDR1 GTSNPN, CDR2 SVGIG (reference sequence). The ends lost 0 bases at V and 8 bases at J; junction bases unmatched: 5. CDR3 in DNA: TGTGCCTGGAGTGTAGGCGGGAGGGCCCATGAGCAGTTCTTC. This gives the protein CAWSVGGRAHEQFF.

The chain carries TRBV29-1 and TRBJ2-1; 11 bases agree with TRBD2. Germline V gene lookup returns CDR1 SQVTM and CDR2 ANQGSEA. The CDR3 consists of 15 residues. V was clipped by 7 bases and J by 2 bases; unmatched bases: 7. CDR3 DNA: TGCAGCGCGGGACTAGCGGAGAGGGCCTACAATGAGCAGTTCTTC. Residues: CSAGLAERAYNEQFF.

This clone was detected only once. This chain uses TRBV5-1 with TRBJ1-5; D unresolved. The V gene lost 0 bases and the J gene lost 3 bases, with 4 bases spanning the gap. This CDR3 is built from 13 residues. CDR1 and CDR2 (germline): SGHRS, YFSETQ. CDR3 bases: TGCGCCAGCAGCTTGGCCCACAATCAGCCCCAGCATTTT. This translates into CASSLAHNQPQHF.

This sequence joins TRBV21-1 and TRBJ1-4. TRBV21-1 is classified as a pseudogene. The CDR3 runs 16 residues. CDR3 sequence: CASSKRRAATNEKLFF. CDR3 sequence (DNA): TGTGCCAGCAGCAAACGAAGGGCTGCAACTAATGAAAAACTGTTTTTT.

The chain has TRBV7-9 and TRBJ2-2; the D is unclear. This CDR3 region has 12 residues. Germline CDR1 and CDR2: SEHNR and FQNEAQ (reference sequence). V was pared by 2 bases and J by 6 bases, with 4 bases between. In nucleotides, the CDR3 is TGTGCCAGCAGCTTATTATCCGGGGAGCTGTTTTTT. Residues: CASSLLSGELFF.

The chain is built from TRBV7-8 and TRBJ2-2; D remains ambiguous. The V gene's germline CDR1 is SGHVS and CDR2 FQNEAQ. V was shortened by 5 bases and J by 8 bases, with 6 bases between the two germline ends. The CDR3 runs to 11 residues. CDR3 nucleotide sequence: TGTGCCAGCAGCCGGCGGGGGGAGCTGTTTTTT. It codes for CASSRRGELFF.

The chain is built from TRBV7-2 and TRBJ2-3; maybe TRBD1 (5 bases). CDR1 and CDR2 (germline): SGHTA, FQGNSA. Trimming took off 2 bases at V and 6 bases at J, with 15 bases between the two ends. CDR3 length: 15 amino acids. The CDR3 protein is CASSLLSRDTDTQYF. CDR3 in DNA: TGTGCCAGCAGCTTACTTTCCAGGGATACTGATACGCAGTATTTT.

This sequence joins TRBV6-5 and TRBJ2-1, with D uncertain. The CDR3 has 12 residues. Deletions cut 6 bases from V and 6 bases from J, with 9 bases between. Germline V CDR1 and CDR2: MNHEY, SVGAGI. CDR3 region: CASRLPGNEQFF. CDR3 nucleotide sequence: TGTGCCAGCAGACTCCCAGGCAATGAGCAGTTCTTC.

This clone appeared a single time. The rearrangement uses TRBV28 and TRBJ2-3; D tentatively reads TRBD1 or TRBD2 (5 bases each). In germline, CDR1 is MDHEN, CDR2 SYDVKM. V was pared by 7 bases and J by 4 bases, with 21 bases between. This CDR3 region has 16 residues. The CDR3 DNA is TGTGCCAGCACTCCGGCAGGGAGCAGGGTCTCAGATACGCAGTATTTT. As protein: CASTPAGSRVSDTQYF. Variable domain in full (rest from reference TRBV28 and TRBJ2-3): DVKVTQSSRYLVKRTGEKVFLECVQDMDHENMFWYRQDPGLGLRLIYFSYDVKMKEKGDIPEGYSVSREKKERFSLILESASTNQTSMYLCASTPAGSRVSDTQYFGPGTRLTVL.

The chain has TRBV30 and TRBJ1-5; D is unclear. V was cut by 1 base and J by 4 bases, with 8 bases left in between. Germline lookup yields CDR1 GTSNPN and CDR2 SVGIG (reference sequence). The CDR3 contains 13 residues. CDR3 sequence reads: CAWSDGENQPQHF. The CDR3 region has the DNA TGTGCCTGGAGTGATGGGGAAAATCAGCCCCAGCATTTT.